This T cell receptor beta chain originates from a study of blood T cell repertoires in COVID-19. Looking at the study overall: The analysed material was cDNA or gDNA that came from T cells, B-cell-depleted T cells, or PBMCs.

Original processing notes: Nucleated cell counts were estimated from reference gene primer amplification. This table comes from immunoSEQ multiplex PCR, and its TCRdb copy is limited to in-frame clones, with some not included. The D gene and trimming were derived from the DNA, and the V and J assignments and clone size from that table. Of tens of thousands of clones listed, more than 75% were seen once; the top ten hold 15% to 20%. This CDR3 region has 16 residues. CDR1 is MDHEN, CDR2 SYDVKM, per germline. With 6 bases clipped from V and 0 bases from J, the junction kept 7 bases outside the gene matches. This clone was seen once.

The TCR comes from a human donor in a cohort sampled during active COVID-19. Input material: peripheral blood. This chain links TRBV28 with TRBJ2-1, with 8 bases matching TRBD2. CDR3 bases: TGTGCCAGCAGAAACGCCGGGACTAGCTCCTACAATGAGCAGTTCTTC. Translation: CASRNAGTSSYNEQFF.